These 30 T cell receptor beta chains were all obtained from the same sample, sequenced in a study of shared clonotypes between healthy human individuals. TCRdb's copy holds only in-frame clones and misses some; the assay was immunoSEQ multiplex PCR. In the table there are a few hundred thousand clones, 65% to 70% of which are singletons. Sequencing was carried out using memory CD4+ T cells sorted from blood. Subset defined: CD45RA-negative fraction. Every receptor here comes from a man aged 25 to 45 in good health.

The chain joins TRBV30 to TRBJ2-1, with 9 positions matching TRBD2. Per the germline V gene, CDR1 is GTSNPN and CDR2 is SVGIG (reference sequence). The CDR3 contains 16 residues. Losses at the gene ends were 0 bases for V and 4 bases for J; bases not matched to a gene: 7. The chain's CDR3 is CAWSVPGLAIYNEQFF. For the CDR3, the DNA is TGTGCCTGGAGTGTACCCGGACTAGCGATTTACAATGAGCAGTTCTTC. Looking up the rest from reference TRBV30 and TRBJ2-1 gives the full variable domain: SQTIHQWPATLVQPVGSPLSLECTVEGTSNPNLYWYRQAAGRGLQLLFYSVGIGQISSEVPQNLSASRPQDRQFILSSKKLLLSDSGFYLCAWSVPGLAIYNEQFFGPGTRLTVL.

The chain recombines TRBV7-9 with TRBJ2-1; 13 bases are shared with TRBD2. This CDR3 comprises 16 residues. The V segment lost 0 bases and the J segment 7 bases; nucleotides outside the gene matches: 3. Per germline, CDR1 SEHNR and CDR2 FQNEAQ (reference sequence). The CDR3 loop is CASSLARTSGRNEQFF. CDR3 bases: TGTGCCAGCAGCTTAGCTAGGACTAGCGGGAGAAATGAGCAGTTCTTC.

This clone was counted only a few times. The genes are TRBV19 and TRBJ1-5, with D tentatively TRBD1 (6 bases). From germline, CDR1 is LNHDA and CDR2 SQIVND (reference sequence). There are 17 residues in the CDR3. V was shortened by 6 bases and J by 1 base, with 19 bases between the two germline ends. The CDR3 sequence is CASRRIGGRLSNQPQHF. For the CDR3, the DNA is TGTGCCAGTAGGAGAATCGGGGGGCGCTTGAGCAATCAGCCCCAGCATTTT. The whole variable domain, filled in from reference TRBV19 and TRBJ1-5, reads DGGITQSPKYLFRKEGQNVTLSCEQNLNHDAMYWYRQDPGQGLRLIYYSQIVNDFQKGDIAEGYSVSREKKESFPLTVTSAQKNPTAFYLCASRRIGGRLSNQPQHFGDGTRLSIL.

This clone turned up a few times. The chain carries TRBV2 and TRBJ2-7; D may match TRBD1 or TRBD2 (5 bases each). Germline-derived CDR1 and CDR2 are SNHLY and FYNNEI. V lost 6 bases, J lost 4 bases, and 13 bases lay in between. This CDR3 is built from 13 residues. DNA of the CDR3: TGTGCCAGCAGGGGGGACGGAGTATACGAGCAGTACTTC. Encoded protein: CASRGDGVYEQYF.

There are a few counts of this clone. The chain combines TRBV19 with TRBJ1-5; D gene ambiguous. V was shortened by 0 bases and J by 2 bases, with 5 bases between the two germline ends. Germline values: CDR1 LNHDA, CDR2 SQIVND (reference sequence). The CDR3 is 14 residues long. This chain's CDR3 is CASSIDRGNQPQHF. The DNA of the CDR3 is TGTGCCAGTAGTATAGATCGTGGCAATCAGCCCCAGCATTTT.

This clone was observed once. The chain joins TRBV9 to TRBJ2-1; D gene unclear. Trimming stripped 0 bases from V and 9 bases from J, with 7 bases between. The germline CDR1 and CDR2 sequences are SGDLS and YYNGEE. The length of the CDR3 is 12 residues. The CDR3 spells CASSVVLGEQFF. In nucleotides, the CDR3 is TGTGCCAGCAGCGTAGTCCTCGGTGAGCAGTTCTTC.

V is TRBV10-2 and J is TRBJ1-4; D is unclear. This CDR3 has 13 amino acids. CDR1 WSHSY and CDR2 SAAADI come from the germline V gene. Trimming removed 3 bases at V and 9 bases at J, with 11 bases between. The CDR3 reads CASSDRAGKKLFF. DNA for the CDR3: TGCGCCAGCAGTGATAGGGCAGGAAAAAAACTGTTTTTT.

This rearrangement joins TRBV4-2 to TRBJ1-1, with D perhaps TRBD1 (5 bases). Germline lookup yields CDR1 LGHNA and CDR2 YNFKEQ. This CDR3 contains 16 residues. Trimming stripped 0 bases from V and 0 bases from J, with 11 bases between. The CDR3 spells CASSQEVGGLNTEAFF. The CDR3 DNA sequence: TGTGCCAGCAGCCAAGAAGTTGGGGGGTTGAACACTGAAGCTTTCTTT.

V is TRBV6-1 and J is TRBJ2-1; D gene uncertain. The germline V gene has CDR1 MNHNS and CDR2 SASEGT. This CDR3 region has 15 residues. The V and J ends lost 2 bases and 3 bases respectively, with 11 bases between them. The CDR3 loop reads CASSEQPDSYNEQFF. The CDR3 DNA is TGTGCCAGCAGTGAACAGCCCGATAGCTACAATGAGCAGTTCTTC.

This sequence joins TRBV29-1 and TRBJ2-7, with TRBD2 matching 16 bases. The junction had 9 bases not matched to a gene; V was cut back by 3 bases and J by 7 bases. The CDR3 sequence is 16 residues long. From germline, CDR1 is SQVTM and CDR2 ANQGSEA. The CDR3 reads CSVELGLAGGPGEQYF. The CDR3 coding sequence is TGCAGCGTTGAGTTGGGACTAGCGGGAGGGCCGGGGGAGCAGTACTTC.

A few counts support this clone. V gene TRBV28 combines with J gene TRBJ2-7; D is unresolved. Trimming stripped 2 bases from V and 4 bases from J, with 12 bases between. The CDR3 is 14 residues long. The V gene's germline CDR1 is MDHEN and CDR2 SYDVKM. The DNA for the CDR3 is TGTGCCAGCAGTTTAAGTACGGGCAGATACGAGCAGTACTTC. Translating it yields CASSLSTGRYEQYF.

The V call is TRBV6-4, the J call TRBJ2-1, with D perhaps matching TRBD2 (6 bases). The germline V and J ends were trimmed by 0 bases and 6 bases, with 9 bases remaining between them. CDR1 is MRHNA, CDR2 SNTAGT, per germline. This CDR3 is built from 14 residues. The CDR3 loop reads CASSDSYGGNEQFF. The DNA of the CDR3 is TGTGCCAGCAGTGACTCGTACGGGGGCAATGAGCAGTTCTTC.

The chain has TRBV10-3 and TRBJ1-5; D might be TRBD1 (5 bases). In germline, CDR1 is ENHRY, CDR2 SYGVKD. V was cut by 10 bases and J by 4 bases, with 11 bases left in between. The CDR3 loop spans 12 amino acids. The DNA for the CDR3 is TGTGCCACGGGACGTTTGAATCAGCCCCAGCATTTT. The encoded protein is CATGRLNQPQHF.

CDR3 loop: CASSWGQANTEAFF. DNA for the CDR3: TGCGCCAGCAGCTGGGGACAAGCGAACACTGAAGCTTTCTTT. V gene TRBV5-1 combines with J gene TRBJ1-1, with D tentatively TRBD1 (6 bases). Germline values: CDR1 SGHRS, CDR2 YFSETQ. The CDR3 spans 14 residues. V was pared by 3 bases and J by 1 base, with 10 bases between.

The gene calls are TRBV6-1 and TRBJ2-7, with 12 bases fitting TRBD2. J was trimmed by 2 bases and V by 5 bases; bases with no gene match: 4. Germline CDR1 MNHNS, CDR2 SASEGT. There are 15 residues in the CDR3. CDR3 DNA: TGTGCCAGCAGTTCTAGCGGGAGGGGAACCTACGAGCAGTACTTC. Translated, it gives CASSSSGRGTYEQYF.

This rearrangement joins TRBV28 to TRBJ1-2, with 7 bases identical to TRBD1. This CDR3 is 16 amino acids long. The trim removed 2 bases at V and 4 bases at J, leaving 10 bases unmatched. Per the germline V gene, CDR1 is MDHEN and CDR2 is SYDVKM. CDR3 residues: CASSLEWSGGSYGYTF. DNA for the CDR3: TGTGCCAGCAGTTTAGAATGGTCAGGGGGAAGCTATGGCTACACCTTC.

The chain is built from TRBV19 and TRBJ2-1; 10 nucleotides match TRBD2. V lost 5 bases and J lost 4; bases outside the gene matches: 5. This CDR3 comprises 15 residues. From germline, CDR1 is LNHDA and CDR2 SQIVND (reference sequence). The CDR3 DNA reads TGTGCCAGTAGTCTAGGGACTAGCGCTTACAATGAGCAGTTCTTC. Translation gives CASSLGTSAYNEQFF.

V and J are TRBV29-1 and TRBJ2-1; possible D gene TRBD2, 6 bases. Deletions cut 4 bases from V and 3 bases from J, with 16 bases between. The germline V gene encodes CDR1 SQVTM and CDR2 ANQGSEA. This CDR3 has 15 amino acids. As DNA, the CDR3 is TGCAGCGTTGTTGGAGGGCGGCTAATCTACAATGAGCAGTTCTTC. Amino acids: CSVVGGRLIYNEQFF.

Of note for this clone: At one of its ends the junction is not consistent with the germline gene, which may arise from a read error. The CDR3 is CASRRTANATRF. CDR3 bases: TGTGCCAGCAGAAGGACAGCAAACGCGACGAGGTTC. This chain connects TRBV11-2 to TRBJ2-7; D is perhaps TRBD1 (6 bases). This CDR3 has 12 amino acids. The germline CDR1 and CDR2 sequences are SGHAT and FQNNGV.

This sequence joins TRBV7-2 and TRBJ2-1; the D gene is possibly TRBD2 (6 bases). CDR3 length: 15 amino acids. Trimming removed 5 bases from V and 0 bases from J, with 11 bases in between. From germline, CDR1 is SGHTA and CDR2 FQGNSA. CDR3 region: CASSPRGNSYNEQFF. In nucleotides, the CDR3 is TGTGCCAGCAGCCCCCGGGGGAACTCCTACAATGAGCAGTTCTTC.

This clone was seen at least ten times. CDR3 sequence reads: CASSNLAGMGLYEQYF. CDR3 DNA: TGTGCCAGCAGCAACCTAGCGGGAATGGGACTCTACGAGCAGTACTTC. The chain employs TRBV7-9 and TRBJ2-7, with 9 bases that match TRBD2. The CDR3 sequence is 16 residues long. Germline V CDR1 and CDR2: SEHNR, FQNEAQ (reference sequence). With 5 bases clipped from V and 3 bases from J, the junction kept 11 bases outside the gene matches.

This chain connects TRBV29-1 to TRBJ2-1; 9 nucleotides line up with TRBD2. The V segment lost 1 base and the J segment 6 bases; nucleotides outside the gene matches: 7. The CDR3 has 15 amino acids. Germline CDR1 and CDR2: SQVTM and ANQGSEA. CDR3 DNA: TGCAGCGTTGAAGGGGTTAGCGGGAGTTTCAATGAGCAGTTCTTC. It yields the protein CSVEGVSGSFNEQFF.

The gene calls are TRBV7-9 and TRBJ2-3; the D is unclear. The CDR3 contains 12 residues. Germline CDR1 is SEHNR and CDR2 is FQNEAQ (reference sequence). V lost 4 bases and J lost 3, with 5 bases in between. The CDR3 DNA reads TGTGCCAGCAGCTACCTTACAGATACGCAGTATTTT. Translated, it gives CASSYLTDTQYF.

The V and J genes are TRBV5-1 and TRBJ1-1, with D possibly TRBD1 on 5 matching bases. CDR3 length equals 15 residues. V was shortened by 4 bases and J by 1 base, with 14 bases between the two germline ends. The germline V gene encodes CDR1 SGHRS and CDR2 YFSETQ. CDR3: CASSLGRVKNTEAFF. CDR3 in DNA: TGCGCCAGCAGCCTGGGCAGGGTGAAGAACACTGAAGCTTTCTTT.

The chain recombines TRBV25-1 with TRBJ2-6; D gene uncertain. CDR3 length: 14 residues. Per germline, CDR1 MGHDK and CDR2 SYGVNS. V was clipped by 7 bases and J by 1 base, with 8 bases between them. For the CDR3, the DNA is TGTGCCAGCACAGGTTTTTCTGGGGCCAACGTCCTGACTTTC. Encoded protein: CASTGFSGANVLTF. The whole variable domain, filled in from reference TRBV25-1 and TRBJ2-6, reads EADIYQTPRYLVIGTGKKITLECSQTMGHDKMYWYQQDPGMELHLIHYSYGVNSTEKGDLSSESTVSRIRTEHFPLTLESARPSHTSQYLCASTGFSGANVLTFGAGSRLTVL.

This clone was seen a handful of times. The rearrangement uses TRBV7-8 and TRBJ2-6; 8 bases are a match to TRBD1. V gave up 5 bases and J gave up 1 base; unmatched junction bases: 10. There are 18 residues in the CDR3. Germline V lookup: CDR1 SGHVS, CDR2 FQNEAQ. CDR3 sequence reads: CASSRKDRAFSGANVLTF. DNA for the CDR3: TGTGCCAGCAGCAGGAAGGACAGGGCATTTTCTGGGGCCAACGTCCTGACTTTC.

This sequence joins TRBV7-9 and TRBJ1-5; D possibly corresponds to TRBD1 (5 bases). Germline loops: CDR1 SEHNR, CDR2 FQNEAQ (reference sequence). This CDR3 is built from 16 residues. Between the trimmed V and J ends, which lost 3 bases and 0 bases, there was a span of 12 bases. The CDR3 here is CASSLVRADSNQPQHF. CDR3 sequence (DNA): TGTGCCAGCAGCTTGGTCAGGGCCGATAGCAATCAGCCCCAGCATTTT.

Here the CDR3 DNA reads TGTGCTAGTGGTTTGTATGACAGGGGTGGCTACACCTTC. Its translation: CASGLYDRGGYTF. The chain combines TRBV12-5 with TRBJ1-2; 8 positions match TRBD1. This CDR3 spans 13 amino acids. The V gene's germline CDR1 is LGHNT and CDR2 FRNRAP. J was trimmed by 7 bases and V by 2 bases; bases with no gene match: 3. The full variable domain, with the rest looked up from reference TRBV12-5 and TRBJ1-2, is DARVTQTPRHKVTEMGQEVTMRCQPILGHNTVFWYRQTMMQGLELLAYFRNRAPLDDSGMPKDRFSAEMPDATLATLKIQPSEPRDSAVYFCASGLYDRGGYTFGSGTRLTVV.

With respect to this clone: Other DNA sequences in the same sample also yield this CDR3. The CDR3 region is CSVGGGGTYNEQFF. CDR3 nucleotides: TGCAGCGTTGGGGGGGGAGGGACCTACAATGAGCAGTTCTTC. The chain is built from TRBV29-1 and TRBJ2-1; 7 nucleotides line up with TRBD2. CDR1 and CDR2 from the germline V gene are SQVTM and ANQGSEA. The CDR3 sequence is 14 residues long. Trimming at V came to 4 bases and at J to 2 bases, leaving 5 bases not matched to a gene.

This chain links TRBV30 with TRBJ2-7, with D possibly being TRBD1 or TRBD2 (5 bases each). The CDR3 has 11 residues. Germline CDR1 GTSNPN, CDR2 SVGIG (reference sequence). V lost 8 bases and J lost 3, with 11 bases in between. The CDR3 reads CARRGGYEQYF. The CDR3 bases are TGTGCCAGACGTGGGGGCTACGAGCAGTACTTC.